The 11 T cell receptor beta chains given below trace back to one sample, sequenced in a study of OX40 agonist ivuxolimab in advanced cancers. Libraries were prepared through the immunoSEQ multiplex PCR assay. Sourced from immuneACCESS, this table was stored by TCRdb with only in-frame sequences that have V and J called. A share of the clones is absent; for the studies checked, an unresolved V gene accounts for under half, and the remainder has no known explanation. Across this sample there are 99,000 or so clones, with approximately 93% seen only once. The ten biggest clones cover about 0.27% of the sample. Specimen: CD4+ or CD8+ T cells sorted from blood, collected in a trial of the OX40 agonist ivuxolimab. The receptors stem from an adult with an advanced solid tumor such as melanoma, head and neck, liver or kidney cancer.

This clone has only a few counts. CDR3 in amino acids: CASSMVGRPDTQYF. CDR3 in DNA: TGTGCCAGTAGTATGGTCGGGAGGCCAGATACGCAGTATTTT. The chain joins TRBV19 to TRBJ2-3; the match to TRBD2 covers 7 bases. CDR1 is LNHDA, CDR2 SQIVND, per germline (reference sequence). V lost 3 bases and J lost 4; bases outside the gene matches: 4. This CDR3 spans 14 amino acids.

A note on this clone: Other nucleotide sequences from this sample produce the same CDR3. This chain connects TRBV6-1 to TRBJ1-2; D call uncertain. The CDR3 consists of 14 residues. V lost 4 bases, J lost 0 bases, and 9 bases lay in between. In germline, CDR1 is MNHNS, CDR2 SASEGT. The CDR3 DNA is TGTGCCAGCAGTGCCCTTGGGGCTAACTATGGCTACACCTTC. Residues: CASSALGANYGYTF.

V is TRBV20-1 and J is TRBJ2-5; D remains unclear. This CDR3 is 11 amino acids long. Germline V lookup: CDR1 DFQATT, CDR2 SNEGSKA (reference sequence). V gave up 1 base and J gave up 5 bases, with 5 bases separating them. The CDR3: CSARARETQYF. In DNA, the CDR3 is TGCAGTGCTAGAGCTCGGGAGACCCAGTACTTC.

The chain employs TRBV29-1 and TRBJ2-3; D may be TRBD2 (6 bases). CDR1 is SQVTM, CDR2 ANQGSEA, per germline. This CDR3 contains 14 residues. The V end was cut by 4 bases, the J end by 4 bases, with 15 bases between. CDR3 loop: CSVVPQGGSDTQYF. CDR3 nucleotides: TGCAGCGTTGTACCTCAGGGAGGATCAGATACGCAGTATTTT.

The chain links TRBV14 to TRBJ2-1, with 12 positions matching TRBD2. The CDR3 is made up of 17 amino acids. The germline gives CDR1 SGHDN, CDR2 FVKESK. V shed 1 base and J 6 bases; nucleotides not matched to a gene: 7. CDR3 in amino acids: CASSQGLTSGSFNEQFF. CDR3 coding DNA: TGTGCCAGCAGCCAAGGTCTGACTAGCGGGAGCTTCAATGAGCAGTTCTTC. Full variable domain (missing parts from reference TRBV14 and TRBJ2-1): EAGVTQFPSHSVIEKGQTVTLRCDPISGHDNLYWYRRVMGKEIKFLLHFVKESKQDESGMPNNRFLAERTGGTYSTLKVQPAELEDSGVYFCASSQGLTSGSFNEQFFGPGTRLTVL.

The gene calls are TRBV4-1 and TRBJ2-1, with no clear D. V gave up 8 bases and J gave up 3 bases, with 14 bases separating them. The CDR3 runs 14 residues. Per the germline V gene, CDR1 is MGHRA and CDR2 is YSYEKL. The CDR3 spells CASGRSTNYNEQFF. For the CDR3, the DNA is TGCGCCAGCGGACGTTCCACTAACTACAATGAGCAGTTCTTC.

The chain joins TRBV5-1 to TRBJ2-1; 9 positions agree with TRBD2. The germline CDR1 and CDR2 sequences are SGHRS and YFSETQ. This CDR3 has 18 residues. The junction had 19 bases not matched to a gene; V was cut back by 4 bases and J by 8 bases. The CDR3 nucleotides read TGCGCCAGCAGCCCTGGACTAGCGAGTCGACCCGATGTCGATGAGCAGTTCTTC. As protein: CASSPGLASRPDVDEQFF.

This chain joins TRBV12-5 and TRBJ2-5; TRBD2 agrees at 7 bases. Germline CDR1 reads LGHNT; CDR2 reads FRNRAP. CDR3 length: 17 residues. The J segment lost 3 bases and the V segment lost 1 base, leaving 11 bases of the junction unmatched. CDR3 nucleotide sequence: TGTGCTAGTGGTTTGGACCCCTGGTCAGGGAGGGAAGAGACCCAGTACTTC. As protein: CASGLDPWSGREETQYF.

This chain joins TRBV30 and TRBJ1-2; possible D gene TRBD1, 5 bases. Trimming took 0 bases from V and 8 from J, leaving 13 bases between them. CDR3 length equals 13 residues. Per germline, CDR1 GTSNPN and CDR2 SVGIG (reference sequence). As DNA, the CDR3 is TGTGCCTGGAGTGTGGGGGGTGGGGCCGGCTACACCTTC. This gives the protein CAWSVGGGAGYTF.

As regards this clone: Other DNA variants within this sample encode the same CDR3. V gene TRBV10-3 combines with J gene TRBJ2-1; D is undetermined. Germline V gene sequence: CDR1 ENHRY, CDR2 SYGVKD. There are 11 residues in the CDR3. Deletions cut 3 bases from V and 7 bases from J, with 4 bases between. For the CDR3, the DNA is TGTGCCATCAGTGAAAGTAATGAGCAGTTCTTC. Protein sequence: CAISESNEQFF.

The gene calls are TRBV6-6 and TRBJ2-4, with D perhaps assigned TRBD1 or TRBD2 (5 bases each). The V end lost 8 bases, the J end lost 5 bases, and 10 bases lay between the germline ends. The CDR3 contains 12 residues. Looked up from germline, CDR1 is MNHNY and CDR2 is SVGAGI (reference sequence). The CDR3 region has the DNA TGTGCCAGCGGTGGGGGAGAAAACATTCAGTACTTC. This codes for CASGGGENIQYF.